These 19 T cell receptor beta chains were all obtained from the same sample, sequenced in a study of cytomegalovirus exposure and HLA in healthy donors (dated by TCRdb to the late 2010s). Libraries were prepared through the immunoSEQ multiplex PCR assay. For the multiplex PCR, a mixture combining 60 forward primers for TCR Vbeta segments and 13 reverse primers for TCR Jbeta segments was used. The source is immuneACCESS, and TCRdb retained only in-frame sequences with V and J called. Part of the clones is not carried over; for the studies checked, unresolved V genes explain less than half of this, and the remainder is unexplained. For this sample the table gives 200,000 to 250,000 clones, of which about 77% were detected only once. In total, the top ten clones hold roughly 0.45% of the sample. What was sequenced was PBMCs. The receptor source for this set is a boy younger than 18 in good health and CMV-seronegative.

This chain joins TRBV5-1 and TRBJ2-3; 7 bases align to TRBD2. The CDR3 length is 17 residues. Looked up from germline, CDR1 is SGHRS and CDR2 is YFSETQ. V was clipped by 1 base and J by 0 bases; unmatched bases: 8. The CDR3 nucleotides are TGCGCCAGCAGCTTGAACCCTAGCGGATCTAGCACAGATACGCAGTATTTT. This encodes CASSLNPSGSSTDTQYF.

The rearrangement uses TRBV7-2 and TRBJ1-5, with D uncertain. The CDR3 totals 16 residues. Trimming removed 1 base at V and 0 bases at J, with 10 bases between. The germline V gene has CDR1 SGHTA and CDR2 FQGNSA. CDR3 in amino acids: CASSLGGSYSNQPQHF. DNA for the CDR3: TGTGCCAGCAGCTTAGGAGGCAGCTATAGCAATCAGCCCCAGCATTTT.

This clone was detected a few times. This chain links TRBV15 with TRBJ2-2; 8 bases line up with TRBD2. Germline CDR1 and CDR2: LNHNV and YYDKDF (reference sequence). V dropped 9 bases and J dropped 5; count of bases not matched to a gene: 2. The CDR3 spans 12 residues. The chain's CDR3 is CATKRETGELFF. The CDR3 nucleotides read TGTGCCACTAAGCGGGAGACCGGGGAGCTGTTTTTT.

The J gene is TRBJ2-5, the V gene TRBV4-1; 9 positions match TRBD2. The trim removed 1 base at V and 5 bases at J, leaving 5 bases unmatched. This CDR3 is built from 15 residues. Germline CDR1 and CDR2: MGHRA and YSYEKL. CDR3 sequence: CASSQAHGTSETQYF. The DNA of the CDR3 is TGCGCCAGCAGCCAAGCGCACGGGACTAGCGAGACCCAGTACTTC.

The chain recombines TRBV27 with TRBJ1-1, with TRBD1 as a possible D gene (5 bases). This CDR3 has 12 residues. The V gene's germline CDR1 is MNHEY and CDR2 SMNVEV (reference sequence). Trimming took 5 bases from V and 5 from J, leaving 9 bases between them. CDR3 in DNA: TGTGCCAGCAGTCCCAGGGAAACTGAAGCTTTCTTT. Residues: CASSPRETEAFF.

The V and J genes are TRBV10-3 and TRBJ1-5; tentatively, D is TRBD1 (6 bases). Germline lookup yields CDR1 ENHRY and CDR2 SYGVKD. The CDR3 runs 15 residues. Trimming took 8 bases from V and 2 from J, leaving 16 bases between them. In DNA form, the CDR3 reads TGTGCCATCCGTACGGGGGGCGGGGGCAATCAGCCCCAGCATTTT. Translated: CAIRTGGGGNQPQHF.

The rearrangement joins TRBV7-7 to TRBJ2-5; possible D gene TRBD2, 6 bases. The CDR3 has 16 residues. Deletions cut 2 bases from V and 5 bases from J, with 18 bases between. Germline V lookup: CDR1 SSHAT, CDR2 FNYEAQ (reference sequence). The CDR3 nucleotides are TGTGCCAGCAGCTTAAACAGGAGGGGAAGTTGGGAGACCCAGTACTTC. Protein sequence: CASSLNRRGSWETQYF.

This clone was seen a few times. This chain links TRBV7-9 with TRBJ1-1; 7 bases fit TRBD1. The CDR3 has 13 residues. CDR1 and CDR2 from the germline V gene are SEHNR and FQNEAQ (reference sequence). With V trimmed by 7 bases and J by 3 bases, 5 bases remained unmatched. The CDR3, as DNA: TGTGCCAGCAATTGGGACAGCTACACTGAAGCTTTCTTT. Amino acid sequence: CASNWDSYTEAFF. Combining the CDR3 with reference TRBV7-9 and TRBJ1-1 gives the whole variable domain DTGVSQNPRHKITKRGQNVTFRCDPISEHNRLYWYRQTLGQGPEFLTYFQNEAQLEKSRLLSDRFSAERPKGSFSTLEIQRTEQGDSAMYLCASNWDSYTEAFFGQGTRLTVV.

The CDR3 region has the DNA TGTGCCAGCAGCTTAGATCGGTCGTCCCTCCACTTT. Its translation is CASSLDRSSLHF. The chain carries TRBV7-8 and TRBJ1-6; D call uncertain. The CDR3 loop spans 12 amino acids. Trimming took 1 base from V and 14 from J, leaving 9 bases between them. Germline assignment: CDR1 SGHVS and CDR2 FQNEAQ.

The V and J genes are TRBV4-1 and TRBJ2-3; perhaps TRBD2 as D (6 bases). Trimming pared 4 bases from V and 6 bases from J, leaving 14 bases between. CDR1 is MGHRA, CDR2 YSYEKL, per germline. The CDR3 is made up of 14 amino acids. The CDR3 bases are TGCGCCAGCAGCCCGCAGCCCCTAGCGGATACGCAGTATTTT. It encodes CASSPQPLADTQYF.

This clone was picked up a small number of times. The V and J genes are TRBV5-1 and TRBJ2-5, with 9 nucleotides matching TRBD1. The CDR3 consists of 14 residues. CDR1 SGHRS and CDR2 YFSETQ come from the germline V gene. The trim removed 0 bases at V and 4 bases at J, leaving 1 base unmatched. The CDR3 bases are TGCGCCAGCAGCTTGGACAGGGGGCCAGAGACCCAGTACTTC. Amino acids: CASSLDRGPETQYF.

The genes are TRBV5-1 and TRBJ1-4; 8 positions agree with TRBD1. Trimming removed 4 bases from V and 8 bases from J; junction bases left unmatched: 13. The germline V gene encodes CDR1 SGHRS and CDR2 YFSETQ. The CDR3 extends over 16 amino acids. The CDR3 region is CASSLDPTGGSEKLFF. CDR3 coding DNA: TGCGCCAGCAGCCTAGACCCCACAGGGGGAAGCGAAAAACTGTTTTTT.

This chain links TRBV30 with TRBJ1-1; D perhaps matches TRBD1 (5 bases). CDR1 and CDR2 from the germline V gene are GTSNPN and SVGIG (reference sequence). This CDR3 spans 12 amino acids. Trimming stripped 0 bases from V and 11 bases from J, with 13 bases between. The chain's CDR3 is CAWSVRRGDAFF. In DNA form, the CDR3 reads TGTGCCTGGAGTGTACGGAGGGGAGACGCTTTCTTT.

The chain combines TRBV14 with TRBJ1-1; D unresolved. V dropped 4 bases and J dropped 1 base, with 10 bases sitting between them. CDR3 length equals 14 residues. CDR1 SGHDN and CDR2 FVKESK come from the germline V gene. DNA of the CDR3: TGTGCCAGCAGCCCTCTGAACGGGAACACTGAAGCTTTCTTT. Translating it yields CASSPLNGNTEAFF.

The V gene is TRBV7-8, the J gene TRBJ1-2; the D is unclear. This CDR3 comprises 15 residues. With 0 bases removed from V and 10 bases from J, the gap between germline ends came to 18 bases. The germline CDR1 and CDR2 sequences are SGHVS and FQNEAQ. CDR3 DNA: TGTGCCAGCAGCTTAGCTTTAGGAGATTTGAGCGACTACACCTTC. Amino acids: CASSLALGDLSDYTF.

The chain is built from TRBV10-2 and TRBJ2-4; D unclear. The CDR3 runs 16 residues. The V and J ends lost 3 bases and 0 bases respectively, with 12 bases between them. The germline gives CDR1 WSHSY, CDR2 SAAADI. The CDR3 DNA is TGCGCCAGCAGTGACTCAGGTTCTCTAGCCAAAAACATTCAGTACTTC. Its translation: CASSDSGSLAKNIQYF.

This chain links TRBV7-9 with TRBJ2-1; the D gene is possibly TRBD2 (6 bases). Germline V CDR1 and CDR2: SEHNR, FQNEAQ (reference sequence). This CDR3 spans 15 amino acids. Trimming removed 3 bases at V and 3 bases at J, with 12 bases between. The CDR3 reads CASSFWEVYYNEQFF. CDR3 sequence (DNA): TGTGCCAGCAGCTTCTGGGAGGTCTACTACAATGAGCAGTTCTTC. Using reference TRBV7-9 and TRBJ2-1 for the parts outside the CDR3, the full variable domain is DTGVSQNPRHKITKRGQNVTFRCDPISEHNRLYWYRQTLGQGPEFLTYFQNEAQLEKSRLLSDRFSAERPKGSFSTLEIQRTEQGDSAMYLCASSFWEVYYNEQFFGPGTRLTVL.

V and J are TRBV10-3 and TRBJ1-1; 12 bases map to TRBD1. The V and J ends lost 11 bases and 8 bases, in that order; junction bases with no gene match: 6. The V gene's germline CDR1 is ENHRY and CDR2 SYGVKD. This CDR3 contains 12 residues. The CDR3 DNA is TGTGCCTCCGGGACAGGGGGCTCAGAAGCTTTCTTT. Translation gives CASGTGGSEAFF.

The chain employs TRBV5-1 and TRBJ2-1; TRBD1 aligns across 7 bases. After removal of 0 bases from V and 3 bases from J, the junction contained 6 bases not matched to a gene. The CDR3 totals 16 residues. CDR1 and CDR2 (germline): SGHRS, YFSETQ. The CDR3 sequence is CASSLVRDRHYNEQFF. In DNA form, the CDR3 reads TGCGCCAGCAGCTTGGTTCGGGACAGACACTACAATGAGCAGTTCTTC.